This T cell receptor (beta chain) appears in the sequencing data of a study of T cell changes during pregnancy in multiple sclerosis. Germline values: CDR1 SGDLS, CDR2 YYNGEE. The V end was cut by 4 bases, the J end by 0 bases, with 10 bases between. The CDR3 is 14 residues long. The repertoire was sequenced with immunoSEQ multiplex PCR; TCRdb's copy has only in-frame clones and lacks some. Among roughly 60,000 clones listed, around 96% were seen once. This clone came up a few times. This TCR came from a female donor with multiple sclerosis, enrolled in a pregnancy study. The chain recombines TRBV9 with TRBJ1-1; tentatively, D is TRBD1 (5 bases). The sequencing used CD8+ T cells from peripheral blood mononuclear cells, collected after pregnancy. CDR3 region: CASSPSGVNTEAFF. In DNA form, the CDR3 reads TGTGCCAGCAGCCCCTCGGGGGTGAACACTGAAGCTTTCTTT.